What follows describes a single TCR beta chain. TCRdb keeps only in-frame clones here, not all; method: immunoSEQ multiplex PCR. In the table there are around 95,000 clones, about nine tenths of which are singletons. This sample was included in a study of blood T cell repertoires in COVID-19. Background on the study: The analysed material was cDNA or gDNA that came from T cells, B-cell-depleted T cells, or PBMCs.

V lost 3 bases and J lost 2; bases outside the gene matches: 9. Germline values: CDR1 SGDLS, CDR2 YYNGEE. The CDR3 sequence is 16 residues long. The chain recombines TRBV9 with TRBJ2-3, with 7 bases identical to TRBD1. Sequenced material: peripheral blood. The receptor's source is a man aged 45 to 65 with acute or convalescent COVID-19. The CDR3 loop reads CASSARQGIDTDTQYF. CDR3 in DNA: TGTGCCAGCAGCGCCCGACAGGGCATAGACACAGATACGCAGTATTTT.